The present entry profiles one T cell receptor beta chain with its context. Its specificity is unknown. This sample was included in a study of early T cells in non-severe SARS-CoV-2 infection. Study-level information: Chains from this unsorted whole-blood bulk RNA could not be paired.

Study conclusions and caveats: Clonotype matching in VDJdb favored anti-spike CD8 responses and did not capture private and CD4 specificities.

The V and J ends lost 7 bases and 7 bases respectively, with 16 bases between them. CDR1 and CDR2 (germline): SGHAT, FQNNGV. CDR3 length equals 13 residues. Individually, cDNA molecules had unique molecular identifiers attached to them. TCRdb called the 5' RACE reads again in MiXCR, with one record for every CDR3 protein. The sample includes about 67,000 distinct CDR3 sequences, around a tenth of them seen just once. Sequencing was done on a sample of whole blood. This chain links TRBV11-2 with TRBJ2-5, with D perhaps matching TRBD1 or TRBD2 (6 bases each). The clonotype was recovered from an adult who was a healthcare worker with PCR-confirmed SARS-CoV-2 infection or an uninfected control (not recorded which). CDR3: CASIPRGGLTQYF. CDR3 sequence (DNA): TGTGCCAGCATCCCTCGAGGGGGGCTGACCCAGTACTTC.